This is a list of T cell receptor beta chains from one sample in a study of beta chain features in type 1 diabetes. Clones were read by immunoSEQ multiplex PCR, and TCRdb kept only the in-frame ones, dropping some. The repertoire includes 860,000 or so clones, 15% to 20% of them detected once, and 0.02% to 0.025% sits in the top ten. The specimen was naive CD4+ T cells from blood. These receptors were taken from a woman under 30 in good health. CDR3s include the opening cysteine and the closing phenylalanine or tryptophan. The D gene is left open where the match is weak. The listing skips clone size in some rows; elsewhere it reads once, few, many or a size class.

j_call d_call cdr3_length clone_size v_call cdr3_nt cdr3_aa
TRBJ2-3 . 17 . TRBV7-2 TGTGCCAGCAGCTTTACTCGGGGTTCGGGTTACACAGATACGCAGTATTTT CASSFTRGSGYTDTQYF
TRBJ2-7 . 9 few TRBV18 TGTGCCAGCTCCTACGAGCAGTACTTC CASSYEQYF
TRBJ1-1 . 11 few TRBV28 TGTGCCAGCAGTTTCGGGGGAAAAGCTTTCTTT CASSFGGKAFF
TRBJ2-5 . 14 few TRBV19 TGTGCCAGTAGTGCGACTGGGGGACGAGAGACCCAGTACTTC CASSATGGRETQYF
TRBJ1-1 . 14 . TRBV2 TGTGCCAGCACCTGGCGGCCGGGGAACACTGAAGCTTTCTTT CASTWRPGNTEAFF
TRBJ2-4 . 15 . TRBV7-9 TGTGCCAGCAGCTTCACGGGACTTACCAAAAACATTCAGTACTTC CASSFTGLTKNIQYF
TRBJ2-3 . 11 . TRBV19 TGTGCCAGTAGTGTAAGAGATACGCAGTATTTT CASSVRDTQYF
TRBJ1-1 . 12 . TRBV29-1 TGCAGCGTTGCACGGCAGAACACTGAAGCTTTCTTT CSVARQNTEAFF
TRBJ2-1 TRBD2 14 . TRBV10-3 TGTGCCATCAGGGGACCGGGACTAGCGGGAGAGGTGTTCTTC CAIRGPGLAGEVFF
TRBJ2-1 TRBD2 15 . TRBV28 TGTGCCAGCTTTGAGGCCGGGACTAGTAACGATGAGCAGTTCTTC CASFEAGTSNDEQFF
TRBJ2-5 TRBD2 13 . TRBV7-9 TGTGCCAGCAGCCCCGGGGGGGCCGAGACCCAGTACTTC CASSPGGAETQYF
TRBJ2-3 . 16 few TRBV7-2 TGTGCCAGCAGCTTAGGAGGAAGGGGGTGGGCAGATACGCAGTATTTT CASSLGGRGWADTQYF
TRBJ2-1 . 13 few TRBV29-1 TGCAGCGCCGCGGGTTATAGTTACAATGAGCAGTTCTTC CSAAGYSYNEQFF
TRBJ2-1 . 13 few TRBV7-9 TGTGCCAGCAGCTTAGGACTCTACAATGAGCAGTTCTTC CASSLGLYNEQFF
TRBJ2-7 TRBD2 15 . TRBV2 TGTGCCAGCAGGGGCAGACTAGCGGGCCCCTACGAGCAGTACTTC CASRGRLAGPYEQYF
TRBJ2-6 . 16 few TRBV7-9 TGTGCCAGCAGCCCGGGTTATTGGTCTGGGGCCAACGTCCTGACTTTC CASSPGYWSGANVLTF
TRBJ1-5 TRBD1 18 few TRBV19 TGTGCCAGTAGTATAGTCAGGGGGCTATCAAGATCCTATCAGCCCCAGCATTTT CASSIVRGLSRSYQPQHF
TRBJ2-5 TRBD1 16 few TRBV5-6 TGTGCCAGCAGCCATCTGGGACAGGCCCTGGGGGAGACCCAGTACTTC CASSHLGQALGETQYF
TRBJ1-2 . 14 . TRBV18 TGTGCCAGCTCACCAAGTGACCCTAACTATGGCTACACCTTC CASSPSDPNYGYTF
TRBJ2-1 TRBD2 16 . TRBV10-3 TGTGCCATCAGTGAGTCGACTAGCGGGTTTAACAATGAGCAGTTCTTC CAISESTSGFNNEQFF
TRBJ2-3 TRBD2 15 few TRBV6-5 TGTGCCAGCAGTTACCGGGAGGCTAGCACAGATACGCAGTATTTT CASSYREASTDTQYF
TRBJ2-3 TRBD2 16 few TRBV4-2 TGTGCCAGCAGCCCCCGACTAGCGGGATACGCAGATACGCAGTATTTT CASSPRLAGYADTQYF
TRBJ2-5 . 15 few TRBV7-2 TGTGCCAGCAGCTTAGGCCGGACAGAGCAAGAGACCCAGTACTTC CASSLGRTEQETQYF
TRBJ2-1 TRBD2 14 . TRBV2 TGTGCCAGCAAGGGCCTAGCGGGCCTCAATGAGCAGTTCTTC CASKGLAGLNEQFF
TRBJ2-1 . 11 . TRBV2 TGTGCCAGCAACCGGGACCATCAGCAGTTCTTC CASNRDHQQFF
TRBJ2-3 . 15 . TRBV18 TGTGCCAGCTCCCGCCGGGACCCCAGCACAGATACGCAGTATTTT CASSRRDPSTDTQYF
TRBJ2-1 TRBD2 18 few TRBV19 TGTGCCAGTAGTATAGACGGAACAGGGACCATAACTAGCGGTAAGCAGTTCTTC CASSIDGTGTITSGKQFF
TRBJ2-2 TRBD1 17 . TRBV7-9 TGTGCCACCCGACGCGACTTGACAGGGAAGTACACCGGGGAGCTGTTTTTT CATRRDLTGKYTGELFF
TRBJ2-1 . 16 . TRBV15 TGTGCCACCAGCAGAGAAACCCGGAGCTCCTACAATGAGCAGTTCTTC CATSRETRSSYNEQFF
TRBJ2-1 TRBD2 15 few TRBV11-2 TGTGCCAGGACCAAAGGGACTAGCGGCGACAATGAGCAGTTCTTC CARTKGTSGDNEQFF
TRBJ1-5 TRBD1 17 . TRBV18 TGTGCCAGCTCACCCCGAACCGGGACAGGGATGGATCAGCCCCAGCATTTT CASSPRTGTGMDQPQHF
TRBJ2-5 . 16 few TRBV23-1 TGCGCCAGCAGTCAAGTAGACCAGGGAAACCAAGAGACCCAGTACTTC CASSQVDQGNQETQYF
TRBJ2-5 . 13 few TRBV6-6 TGTGCCAGCAGTTCTCGGGGGCGAGAGACCCAGTACTTC CASSSRGRETQYF
TRBJ2-1 . 14 . TRBV2 TGTGCCAGCAGTGATATCCGCTCAGGGAACGAGCAGTTCTTC CASSDIRSGNEQFF
TRBJ2-5 . 15 few TRBV28 TGTGCCAGCAGTTTTCGGTACGGGTACCAAGAGACCCAGTACTTC CASSFRYGYQETQYF
TRBJ1-2 . 13 few TRBV18 TGTGCCAGCTCACCATCGCAGGAATATGGCTACACCTTC CASSPSQEYGYTF
TRBJ1-2 . 16 few TRBV18 TGTGCCAGCTCACCCTTTGACCTCATAGAAACTACGGGCTACACCTTC CASSPFDLIETTGYTF
TRBJ2-4 . 15 . TRBV27 TGTGCCAGCAGTCCAGGAGTCCCTTCCAAAAACATTCAGTACTTC CASSPGVPSKNIQYF
TRBJ2-3 TRBD2 14 . TRBV15 TGTGCCACCAGCACGGCGGGAGAGGTAGATACGCAGTATTTT CATSTAGEVDTQYF
TRBJ1-1 . 14 . TRBV4-1 TGCGCCAGCAGCCAAAATTGGGGCCAGACTGAAGCTTTCTTT CASSQNWGQTEAFF
TRBJ1-1 . 14 few TRBV7-9 TGTGCCAGCAGCCAAAGGTCACTACTCTCTGAAGCTTTCTTT CASSQRSLLSEAFF
TRBJ2-1 . 13 many TRBV14 TGTGCCAGCAGCCTGAGCTCCTACAATGAGCAGTTCTTC CASSLSSYNEQFF
TRBJ2-2 . 15 few TRBV6-6 TGTGCCAGCAGTTCCGGACTAACGAACACCGGGGAGCTGTTTTTT CASSSGLTNTGELFF
TRBJ2-6 . 19 . TRBV4-3 TGCGCCAGCAGCCACCTCGACCGCGGGGCTAGCGTCGGGGCCAACGTCCTGACTTTC CASSHLDRGASVGANVLTF